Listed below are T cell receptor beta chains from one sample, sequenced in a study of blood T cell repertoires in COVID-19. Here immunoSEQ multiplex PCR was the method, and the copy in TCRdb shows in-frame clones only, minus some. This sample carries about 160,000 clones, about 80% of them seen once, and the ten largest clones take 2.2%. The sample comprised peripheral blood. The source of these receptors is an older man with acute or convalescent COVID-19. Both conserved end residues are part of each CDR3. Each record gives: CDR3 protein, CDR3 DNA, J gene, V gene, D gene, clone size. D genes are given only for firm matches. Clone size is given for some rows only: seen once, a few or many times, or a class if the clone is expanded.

cdr3_aa: CASSDRHNEQFF
cdr3_nt: TGTGCCAGTAGTGACAGACACAATGAGCAGTTCTTC
j_call: TRBJ2-1
v_call: TRBV19
d_call: -
clone_size: -

cdr3_aa: CASSFDLAGGSNEQFF
cdr3_nt: TGTGCCAGCAGCTTTGATCTAGCGGGGGGGAGTAATGAGCAGTTCTTC
j_call: TRBJ2-1
v_call: TRBV5-4
d_call: TRBD2
clone_size: -

cdr3_aa: CASSLRRNTEAFF
cdr3_nt: TGTGCCAGCAGCTTGCGGAGGAACACTGAAGCTTTCTTT
j_call: TRBJ1-1
v_call: TRBV5-6
d_call: -
clone_size: -

cdr3_aa: CASSLSDGGYEQYF
cdr3_nt: TGTGCCAGCAGCCTTTCCGACGGGGGGTACGAGCAGTACTTC
j_call: TRBJ2-7
v_call: TRBV11-2
d_call: TRBD2
clone_size: -

cdr3_aa: CASSRRGWTSTDTQYF
cdr3_nt: TGCGCCAGCAGCAGGCGGGGGTGGACAAGCACAGATACGCAGTATTTT
j_call: TRBJ2-3
v_call: TRBV5-1
d_call: TRBD2
clone_size: once

cdr3_aa: CATSRELGQTNQPQHF
cdr3_nt: TGTGCCACCAGCAGAGAATTGGGACAGACCAATCAGCCCCAGCATTTT
j_call: TRBJ1-5
v_call: TRBV15
d_call: TRBD1
clone_size: -

cdr3_aa: CAWTRVGSNYGYTF
cdr3_nt: TGTGCCTGGACCAGGGTCGGGTCTAACTATGGCTACACCTTC
j_call: TRBJ1-2
v_call: TRBV30
d_call: -
clone_size: -

cdr3_aa: CASSFDRDYEQYF
cdr3_nt: TGTGCCAGCAGCTTCGACAGGGACTACGAGCAGTACTTC
j_call: TRBJ2-7
v_call: TRBV7-3
d_call: TRBD1
clone_size: -

cdr3_aa: CASSFRDRVQFF
cdr3_nt: TGTGCCAGCAGCTTCCGGGACAGGGTCCAGTTCTTC
j_call: TRBJ2-1
v_call: TRBV11-3
d_call: TRBD1
clone_size: -

cdr3_aa: CASRQFGPPGGTSSYNEQFF
cdr3_nt: TGTGCAAGTCGCCAATTTGGGCCTCCGGGCGGGACCAGCTCCTACAATGAGCAGTTCTTC
j_call: TRBJ2-1
v_call: TRBV12-2
d_call: -
clone_size: once

cdr3_aa: CASSYDWSSYNEQFF
cdr3_nt: TGTGCCAGCAGCTACGACTGGAGCTCCTACAATGAGCAGTTCTTC
j_call: TRBJ2-1
v_call: TRBV5-6
d_call: -
clone_size: -

cdr3_aa: CASSSRQERQPQHF
cdr3_nt: TGTGCCAGCAGCTCCCGACAGGAAAGACAGCCCCAGCATTTT
j_call: TRBJ1-5
v_call: TRBV12-1
d_call: -
clone_size: -

cdr3_aa: CASSLLGHSYEQYF
cdr3_nt: TGTGCCAGCAGCTTGCTGGGGCACTCCTACGAGCAGTACTTC
j_call: TRBJ2-7
v_call: TRBV7-2
d_call: -
clone_size: once

cdr3_aa: CASSEGAGTNEQFF
cdr3_nt: TGTGCCAGCAGTGAGGGAGCAGGTACCAATGAGCAGTTCTTC
j_call: TRBJ2-1
v_call: TRBV6-1
d_call: -
clone_size: -

cdr3_aa: CASSKSDRGYNSPLHF
cdr3_nt: TGTGCCAGTAGTAAAAGCGACAGGGGTTATAATTCACCCCTCCACTTT
j_call: TRBJ1-6
v_call: TRBV19
d_call: TRBD1
clone_size: -

cdr3_aa: CASSLDGGSGDTQYF
cdr3_nt: TGTGCCAGCAGCTTAGATGGGGGTAGCGGAGATACGCAGTATTTT
j_call: TRBJ2-3
v_call: TRBV11-3
d_call: -
clone_size: -

cdr3_aa: CASSLRGSAHYGYTF
cdr3_nt: TGTGCCAGCAGTTTAAGGGGGAGCGCCCACTATGGCTACACCTTC
j_call: TRBJ1-2
v_call: TRBV28
d_call: -
clone_size: -

cdr3_aa: CASSLAFGSDRTDTQYF
cdr3_nt: TGTGCCAGCAGCTTGGCGTTTGGGAGCGACCGCACAGATACGCAGTATTTT
j_call: TRBJ2-3
v_call: TRBV5-8
d_call: -
clone_size: -

cdr3_aa: CASRETGELFF
cdr3_nt: TGCGCCAGCAGGGAGACCGGGGAGCTGTTTTTT
j_call: TRBJ2-2
v_call: TRBV5-1
d_call: -
clone_size: -

cdr3_aa: CASGIGTGGGYEQYF
cdr3_nt: TGTGCCAGCGGAATTGGGACAGGGGGAGGCTACGAGCAGTACTTC
j_call: TRBJ2-7
v_call: TRBV27
d_call: TRBD1
clone_size: -

cdr3_aa: CATSLGQGMEKTQYF
cdr3_nt: TGTGCCACCAGCTTGGGACAGGGTATGGAGAAGACCCAGTACTTC
j_call: TRBJ2-5
v_call: TRBV15
d_call: TRBD1
clone_size: -

cdr3_aa: CASSSNSGSFYNEQFF
cdr3_nt: TGTGCCAGCAGCTCCAATAGCGGGAGCTTTTACAATGAGCAGTTCTTC
j_call: TRBJ2-1
v_call: TRBV7-3
d_call: TRBD2
clone_size: -

cdr3_aa: CASSLRGREWYF
cdr3_nt: TGTGCCAGCAGCTTAAGAGGGCGGGAGTGGTACTTC
j_call: TRBJ2-7
v_call: TRBV7-8
d_call: TRBD2
clone_size: -

cdr3_aa: CASSEASPLHF
cdr3_nt: TGTGCCAGCAGTGAAGCCTCCCCCCTCCACTTT
j_call: TRBJ1-6
v_call: TRBV6-1
d_call: -
clone_size: -

cdr3_aa: CASSSGGAEQYF
cdr3_nt: TGCGCCAGCAGCTCCGGGGGAGCGGAGCAGTATTTT
j_call: TRBJ2-3
v_call: TRBV5-1
d_call: -
clone_size: -

cdr3_aa: CASSYGGGNEKLFF
cdr3_nt: TGTGCCAGCAGTTACGGGGGGGGAAATGAAAAACTGTTTTTT
j_call: TRBJ1-4
v_call: TRBV6-6
d_call: -
clone_size: -

cdr3_aa: CASRQTGTGTDTQYF
cdr3_nt: TGCGCCAGCAGGCAAACCGGGACAGGCACAGATACGCAGTATTTT
j_call: TRBJ2-3
v_call: TRBV5-1
d_call: TRBD1
clone_size: -

cdr3_aa: CASSPGQVGYGYTF
cdr3_nt: TGTGCCAGCAGTCCAGGACAGGTGGGCTATGGCTACACCTTC
j_call: TRBJ1-2
v_call: TRBV28
d_call: TRBD1
clone_size: -

cdr3_aa: CASSPPGGEQYF
cdr3_nt: TGTGCCAGCAGCCCTCCGGGGGGCGAGCAGTACTTC
j_call: TRBJ2-7
v_call: TRBV28
d_call: TRBD2
clone_size: -

cdr3_aa: CASSLVGQGVNTEAFF
cdr3_nt: TGTGCCAGCAGCTTAGTGGGACAGGGTGTGAACACTGAAGCTTTCTTT
j_call: TRBJ1-1
v_call: TRBV7-2
d_call: TRBD1
clone_size: -

cdr3_aa: CASSLLDRPDNEQFF
cdr3_nt: TGTGCCAGCAGTTTATTGGACAGGCCGGACAATGAGCAGTTCTTC
j_call: TRBJ2-1
v_call: TRBV28
d_call: TRBD1
clone_size: -

cdr3_aa: CASSSGGLGEKLFF
cdr3_nt: TGTGCCAGCAGTTCGGGGGGGTTGGGGGAAAAACTGTTTTTT
j_call: TRBJ1-4
v_call: TRBV28
d_call: -
clone_size: -

cdr3_aa: CAISDSGQNKETQYF
cdr3_nt: TGTGCCATCAGTGACTCGGGACAGAATAAAGAGACCCAGTACTTC
j_call: TRBJ2-5
v_call: TRBV10-3
d_call: TRBD1
clone_size: -

cdr3_aa: CASSNHGTPHADTQYF
cdr3_nt: TGTGCCAGCAGTAACCACGGGACTCCCCACGCAGATACGCAGTATTTT
j_call: TRBJ2-3
v_call: TRBV6-6
d_call: -
clone_size: -

cdr3_aa: CASSQGEAETQYF
cdr3_nt: TGTGCCAGCAGCCAAGGAGAAGCAGAGACCCAGTACTTC
j_call: TRBJ2-5
v_call: TRBV3-1/TRBV3-2
d_call: -
clone_size: -

cdr3_aa: CASSHSGGDYNEQFF
cdr3_nt: TGTGCCAGCAGCCATAGCGGGGGGGACTACAATGAGCAGTTCTTC
j_call: TRBJ2-1
v_call: TRBV9
d_call: TRBD2
clone_size: -

cdr3_aa: CASSLGPETGELFF
cdr3_nt: TGTGCCAGCAGCTTAGGTCCCGAGACCGGGGAGCTGTTTTTT
j_call: TRBJ2-2
v_call: TRBV7-2
d_call: -
clone_size: -

cdr3_aa: CASSPRLDEQFF
cdr3_nt: TGTGCCAGCAGCCCCAGGTTGGATGAGCAGTTCTTC
j_call: TRBJ2-1
v_call: TRBV5-8
d_call: -
clone_size: -

cdr3_aa: CASSFSGGVYGYTF
cdr3_nt: TGTGCCAGTAGTTTCTCAGGCGGGGTCTATGGCTACACCTTC
j_call: TRBJ1-2
v_call: TRBV19
d_call: -
clone_size: -

cdr3_aa: CASSRGLQGGNQPQHF
cdr3_nt: TGTGCCAGCAGCCGGGGATTGCAGGGAGGTAATCAGCCCCAGCATTTT
j_call: TRBJ1-5
v_call: TRBV7-2
d_call: -
clone_size: -

cdr3_aa: CASSLSSQNTEAFF
cdr3_nt: TGTGCCAGCAGCTTAAGTAGCCAGAACACTGAAGCTTTCTTT
j_call: TRBJ1-1
v_call: TRBV7-3
d_call: -
clone_size: few